The 30 T cell receptor beta chains reported below all come from one sample, sequenced in a study of shared clonotypes between healthy human individuals. Profiling relied on immunoSEQ multiplex PCR, and the TCRdb table lists in-frame clones only, not all of them. The table includes roughly 2,300,000 clones, 92% detected once. Source material: naive CD4+ T cells from PBMCs. This sample's subset: CD45RA+ positively selected. These TCRs come from a man aged 18 to 30 in good health. Some clones in this sample may be carry-over from other donors' samples.

The chain carries TRBV7-6 and TRBJ2-3, with TRBD2 identical over 7 bases. V gave up 2 bases and J gave up 4 bases; unmatched junction bases: 12. The CDR3 is made up of 17 amino acids. Germline V gene lookup returns CDR1 SGHVS and CDR2 FNYEAQ. CDR3 in DNA: TGTGCCAGCAGCTTACGTCTCCCCAGCGGGACGGCAGATACGCAGTATTTT. As protein: CASSLRLPSGTADTQYF.

V and J are TRBV5-8 and TRBJ1-2, with 10 nucleotides matching TRBD1. This CDR3 has 14 residues. Trimming removed 4 bases from V and 7 bases from J; junction bases left unmatched: 7. Per germline, CDR1 SGHTS and CDR2 YDEGEE. Here the CDR3 DNA reads TGTGCCAGCAGCCTGGGACAGGGGCAATCTGGCTACACCTTC. Its protein is CASSLGQGQSGYTF.

This clone was detected once. The V and J genes are TRBV6-5 and TRBJ2-5; D is tentatively TRBD1 or TRBD2 (6 bases each). CDR3 length equals 14 residues. V dropped 8 bases and J dropped 5 bases, with 18 bases sitting between them. Germline CDR1 reads MNHEY; CDR2 reads SVGAGI. The CDR3 DNA reads as TGTGCCAGCGGAAGGGGGGAGGCGAGGGAGACCCAGTACTTC. It encodes CASGRGEARETQYF.

The V call is TRBV29-1, the J call TRBJ2-6; D uncertain. There are 13 residues in the CDR3. CDR1 and CDR2 (germline): SQVTM, ANQGSEA. Trimming stripped 6 bases from V and 4 bases from J, with 10 bases between. CDR3 sequence reads: CSVAPSGANVLTF. In DNA form, the CDR3 reads TGCAGCGTGGCCCCATCCGGGGCCAACGTCCTGACTTTC.

CDR3 DNA sequence: TGTGCCAGCTCACCTTTATTAGCGGGAGATGAGCAGTTCTTC. Protein product: CASSPLLAGDEQFF. The chain is built from TRBV18 and TRBJ2-1, with TRBD2 identical over 9 bases. There are 14 residues in the CDR3. Trimming cost V 3 bases and J 8 bases; bases outside gene matches: 5. Germline CDR1 reads KGHSH; CDR2 reads LQKENI.

V gene TRBV7-6 combines with J gene TRBJ2-7, with D perhaps TRBD1 (5 bases). Germline values: CDR1 SGHVS, CDR2 FNYEAQ. Trimming stripped 5 bases from V and 6 bases from J, with 23 bases between. CDR3 size: 16 residues. The CDR3 sequence: CASSGTPATDIREQYF. The CDR3 DNA is TGTGCCAGCAGCGGCACCCCAGCGACGGACATACGCGAGCAGTACTTC.

Concerning this clone: The sample holds other DNA sequences that translate to the same CDR3. The chain links TRBV6-5 to TRBJ2-2; D is uncertain. The germline CDR1 and CDR2 sequences are MNHEY and SVGAGI. V was trimmed by 2 bases and J by 6 bases, leaving 4 bases between them. The CDR3 extends over 12 amino acids. The CDR3 loop is CASSYGPGELFF. The CDR3 DNA sequence: TGTGCCAGCAGTTACGGTCCCGGGGAGCTGTTTTTT.

About this clone: This sample includes further DNA sequences coding for the same CDR3. This chain joins TRBV6-5 and TRBJ2-7; TRBD1 matches 9 bases. The CDR3 totals 14 residues. Germline V gene sequence: CDR1 MNHEY, CDR2 SVGAGI. V gave up 6 bases and J gave up 4 bases; unmatched junction bases: 7. CDR3 residues: CASRLQGAIYEQYF. Here the CDR3 DNA reads TGTGCCAGCAGACTACAGGGGGCGATTTACGAGCAGTACTTC.

The chain links TRBV5-4 to TRBJ1-1, with D tentatively TRBD1 (6 bases). The V gene's germline CDR1 is SGHNT and CDR2 YYREEE (reference sequence). V was clipped by 4 bases and J by 8 bases, with 15 bases between them. The CDR3 length is 13 residues. The CDR3 DNA is TGTGCCAGCAGCCCACAGGGCGCGTCCGAAGCTTTCTTT. It encodes CASSPQGASEAFF.

The CDR3 here is CASSTDSGTANSYEQYF. The CDR3 region has the DNA TGTGCCAGTAGTACCGATTCCGGGACAGCTAACTCCTACGAGCAGTACTTC. V is TRBV19 and J is TRBJ2-7, with TRBD1 matching 7 bases. Germline CDR1 and CDR2: LNHDA and SQIVND (reference sequence). The CDR3 extends over 17 amino acids. V was pared by 4 bases and J by 0 bases, with 12 bases of the junction left unmatched.

The chain employs TRBV7-3 and TRBJ2-1; tentatively, D is TRBD1 (5 bases). CDR1 SGHTA and CDR2 FQGTGA come from the germline V gene. V was pared by 4 bases and J by 3 bases, with 7 bases between. CDR3 length equals 13 residues. The CDR3 here is CASSSDNYNEQFF. As DNA, the CDR3 is TGTGCCAGCAGCTCGGACAACTACAATGAGCAGTTCTTC.

Remarks on this clone: In the same sample, other DNA sequences code for this CDR3. The chain has TRBV5-1 and TRBJ2-5; 7 bases map to TRBD1. CDR3 length: 13 residues. Per germline, CDR1 SGHRS and CDR2 YFSETQ. Trimming cost V 4 bases and J 1 base; bases outside gene matches: 1. The CDR3 nucleotides read TGCGCCAGCAGCGGGACAGCCCAAGAGACCCAGTACTTC. The encoded protein is CASSGTAQETQYF.

The J gene is TRBJ2-7, the V gene TRBV9; weak D call: TRBD1 (5 bases). V lost 6 bases and J lost 7, with 14 bases in between. Germline loops: CDR1 SGDLS, CDR2 YYNGEE. The CDR3 spans 12 residues. CDR3 protein: CASTWGPREQYF. CDR3 nucleotide sequence: TGTGCCAGCACCTGGGGCCCTCGGGAGCAGTACTTC.

J is TRBJ1-2 and V is TRBV7-9; TRBD1 agrees at 10 bases. Germline V gene data show CDR1 as SEHNR and CDR2 as FQNEAQ (reference sequence). CDR3 length equals 16 residues. J lost 6 bases, V lost 4 bases, and 11 bases had no gene match. CDR3 DNA: TGTGCCAGCAGCTGGGGGGACAGGGGAGGAATACATGGCTACACCTTC. Its translation is CASSWGDRGGIHGYTF.

As for this clone: This CDR3 is also generated by other DNA sequences in the sample. The rearrangement links TRBV28 to TRBJ1-2; 9 nucleotides match TRBD1. Germline trimming cut 6 bases from V and 5 bases from J; bases unmatched to any gene: 4. The CDR3 totals 13 residues. Germline V CDR1 and CDR2: MDHEN, SYDVKM. Here the CDR3 DNA reads TGTGCCAGCAGCCCGGGACAGGGTTATGGCTACACCTTC. Its translation is CASSPGQGYGYTF.

The rearrangement joins TRBV28 to TRBJ1-5, with a possible D match to TRBD1 (5 bases). Germline assignment: CDR1 MDHEN and CDR2 SYDVKM. CDR3 length: 13 amino acids. With 2 bases removed from V and 6 bases from J, the gap between germline ends came to 8 bases. The CDR3 region has the DNA TGTGCCAGCAGTTTACTCCAGGGTCAGCCCCAGCATTTT. This translates into CASSLLQGQPQHF.

The genes are TRBV18 and TRBJ2-1, with TRBD2 matching over 10 bases. This CDR3 is 17 amino acids long. Germline assignment: CDR1 KGHSH and CDR2 LQKENI. The ends lost 3 bases at V and 6 bases at J; junction bases unmatched: 11. This CDR3 is CASSPPQLAGDTNEQFF. In nucleotides, the CDR3 is TGTGCCAGCTCACCCCCTCAGCTAGCGGGAGATACCAATGAGCAGTTCTTC.

The rearrangement uses TRBV7-8 and TRBJ2-5; D perhaps matches TRBD2 (7 bases). V was clipped by 2 bases and J by 5 bases, with 18 bases between them. CDR3 length: 16 amino acids. Looked up from germline, CDR1 is SGHVS and CDR2 is FQNEAQ. DNA of the CDR3: TGTGCCAGCAGCTTACCCCGCGGGGGCCGGCGGGAGACCCAGTACTTC. It is translated as CASSLPRGGRRETQYF.

The J gene is TRBJ1-4, the V gene TRBV28; TRBD1 is a possible D gene (6 bases). The V gene's germline CDR1 is MDHEN and CDR2 SYDVKM. The germline V and J ends were trimmed by 3 bases and 7 bases, with 9 bases remaining between them. This CDR3 has 13 residues. The CDR3 DNA is TGTGCCAGCAGTTTCGGGACATTTGAAAAACTGTTTTTT. Translation gives CASSFGTFEKLFF.

This chain links TRBV11-3 with TRBJ2-1, with D possibly being TRBD2 (6 bases). The CDR3 runs 11 residues. In germline, CDR1 is SGHNT, CDR2 YENEEA. V was clipped by 5 bases and J by 9 bases, with 8 bases between them. For the CDR3, the DNA is TGTGCCAGCAGCGTCGGGGGTGAGCAGTTCTTC. Its translation is CASSVGGEQFF.

This chain uses TRBV23-1 with TRBJ2-7; 10 positions match TRBD1. TRBV23-1 is designated an ORF whose function remains uncertain. This CDR3 contains 17 residues. After removal of 2 bases from V and 2 bases from J, the junction contained 9 bases not matched to a gene. CDR3: CASSQPTAGQGTYEQYF. CDR3 nucleotides: TGCGCCAGCAGTCAACCAACGGCGGGACAGGGGACCTACGAGCAGTACTTC.

This chain uses TRBV30 with TRBJ2-2; D is perhaps TRBD1 (5 bases). Germline values: CDR1 GTSNPN, CDR2 SVGIG (reference sequence). V was trimmed by 4 bases and J by 4 bases, leaving 16 bases between them. The CDR3 consists of 15 residues. Written as DNA, the CDR3 is TGTGCCTGGACTCCGACAGCCTCGAGCACCGGGGAGCTGTTTTTT. Its translation is CAWTPTASSTGELFF.

The chain recombines TRBV6-1 with TRBJ2-2; 7 bases line up with TRBD1. Unmatched junction bases numbered 7, after V lost 6 bases and J lost 3 bases. Germline assignment: CDR1 MNHNS and CDR2 SASEGT. This CDR3 spans 15 amino acids. The CDR3 DNA follows: TGTGCCAGCAGCGCAAGACAGGGTTACACCGGGGAGCTGTTTTTT. Its translation: CASSARQGYTGELFF.

The chain links TRBV7-6 to TRBJ2-2; perhaps TRBD1 as D (5 bases). This CDR3 is built from 15 residues. Trimming took off 7 bases at V and 4 bases at J, with 16 bases between the two ends. Germline loops: CDR1 SGHVS, CDR2 FNYEAQ. The CDR3 DNA is TGTGCCAGCAACCCTTGGGGCATCGGCACCGGGGAGCTGTTTTTT. Amino acids: CASNPWGIGTGELFF.

The chain recombines TRBV10-2 with TRBJ2-5; D not resolved. Trimming shortened V by 3 bases and J by 5 bases, and 10 bases separated the two germline ends. Germline CDR1 reads WSHSY; CDR2 reads SAAADI. CDR3 length: 13 residues. CDR3 loop: CASSDWVSETQYF. Written as DNA, the CDR3 is TGCGCCAGCAGTGATTGGGTTTCCGAGACCCAGTACTTC.

The gene calls are TRBV5-1 and TRBJ1-3, with D uncertain. Trimming shortened V by 3 bases and J by 2 bases, and 6 bases separated the two germline ends. The CDR3 extends over 13 amino acids. Germline V CDR1 and CDR2: SGHRS, YFSETQ. CDR3 bases: TGCGCCAGCAGCTCGACTCCTGGAAACACCATATATTTT. It codes for CASSSTPGNTIYF. The variable domain in full, with the rest retrieved from reference TRBV5-1 and TRBJ1-3, is KAGVTQTPRYLIKTRGQQVTLSCSPISGHRSVSWYQQTPGQGLQFLFEYFSETQRNKGNFPGRFSGRQFSNSRSEMNVSTLELGDSALYLCASSSTPGNTIYFGEGSWLTVV.

This chain uses TRBV28 with TRBJ2-7, with unresolved D. CDR1 and CDR2 (germline): MDHEN, SYDVKM. With 0 bases removed from V and 7 bases from J, the gap between germline ends came to 4 bases. The CDR3 spans 11 residues. This CDR3 reads CASSLWREQYF. Here the CDR3 DNA reads TGTGCCAGCAGTTTATGGAGGGAGCAGTACTTC.

The chain links TRBV7-6 to TRBJ2-1, with a tentative D call TRBD1 (5 bases). Trimming shortened V by 5 bases and J by 6 bases, and 20 bases separated the two germline ends. Germline CDR1 and CDR2: SGHVS and FNYEAQ. The CDR3 is 16 amino acids. The CDR3 loop is CASSQQESQGGNEQFF. CDR3 nucleotide sequence: TGTGCCAGCAGCCAGCAAGAGAGTCAGGGTGGCAATGAGCAGTTCTTC.

This clone was observed once. The chain joins TRBV5-1 to TRBJ2-2; D is ambiguous. Germline V gives CDR1 SGHRS, CDR2 YFSETQ. Trimming took 5 bases from V and 0 from J, leaving 8 bases between them. This CDR3 has 14 amino acids. The CDR3, as DNA: TGCGCCAGCAGAACCACAGCGAACACCGGGGAGCTGTTTTTT. Amino acid sequence: CASRTTANTGELFF.

The CDR3 protein is CASSLGTSGGKNIQYF. The CDR3 DNA follows: TGCGCCAGCAGCTTGGGGACTAGCGGGGGCAAAAACATTCAGTACTTC. This chain joins TRBV5-1 and TRBJ2-4; 13 bases match TRBD2. Per the germline V gene, CDR1 is SGHRS and CDR2 is YFSETQ. The CDR3 is 16 amino acids. The V and J ends lost 0 bases and 3 bases, in that order; junction bases with no gene match: 0.